Reported below is one T cell receptor beta chain. TCRdb's table, derived via immunoSEQ multiplex PCR, lists solely in-frame clones and lacks some. The sample shows about 540,000 clones, 75% to 85% of them seen only once. The CDR3 extends over 16 amino acids. V lost 2 bases, J lost 4 bases, and 7 bases stayed unmatched. Per germline, CDR1 MDHEN and CDR2 SYDVKM. This sample was taken from a study of shared T cell receptors in the human thymus. These data also formed part of another study, on human thymus T cells. As that report states: Donors were healthy Finnish babies undergoing corrective operations for congenital heart defects. Resections removed during corrective heart surgery provided the thymus tissue used. V and J gene usage appeared biased in thymic and blood repertoires. Highly overlapping thymic repertoires in unrelated individuals were reported by related research.

Sequencing input: thymocytes. The clonotype was recovered from a boy under two years old with a congenital heart defect. V and J are TRBV28 and TRBJ2-3, with TRBD2 matching 9 bases. The CDR3 coding sequence is TGTGCCAGCAGTTTAAGGCGGGAGGGCCTTTCAGATACGCAGTATTTT. It specifies CASSLRREGLSDTQYF.